This T cell receptor beta chain was found in a study of spatial heterogeneity in lung cancer. Study context: Mean representation of each unique TCR and UMI combination in the raw reads exceeded 8.5 occurrences. Study findings and constraints: At resection, ubiquitous expanded tumor TCRs appeared in blood more than at follow-up.

All TCR cDNA molecules were individually tagged with a unique molecular identifier. MiXCR, applied by TCRdb to the 5' RACE reads, yields one record per CDR3 protein. The sample consists of about 44,000 distinct CDR3 sequences, around 13% of them appearing once. The CDR3 consists of 15 residues. The germline V gene has CDR1 LGHDT and CDR2 YNNKEL (reference sequence). Trimming pared 4 bases from V and 3 bases from J, leaving 16 bases between. Time point given: sample taken at primary tumor resection. Sequencing covered unsorted whole RNA taken from tumor, nontumor lung or frozen PBMC. Untreated early-stage non-small cell lung cancer patients, roughly 72 in total, were the donors. Comments on this clonotype: Its antigen is as yet unknown.

The chain uses TRBV3-1 and TRBJ2-7; no clear D gene. This sample comprised PBMCs, obtained at surgery. The sequence derives from a male donor with early-stage non-small cell lung cancer. The CDR3 region is CASSLTSSPFYEQYF. The CDR3 DNA sequence: TGTGCCAGCAGCCTTACCTCTTCCCCCTTCTACGAGCAGTACTTC.